Presented here are 20 T cell receptor beta chains from one specimen sequenced in a study of T cell repertoires in cytomegalovirus infection (dated by TCRdb to between 2018 and 2021). Data came from an Illumina HiSeq 1500. TCRdb's own reprocessing of the public reads used fastp at Q25 and MiXCR and kept productive beta chains. One record per CDR3 amino acid sequence lists the most common genes and DNA. The sample profile shows 450,000 to 600,000 distinct CDR3 sequences; around 11% of them were found once. 9.5% to 13% of the sample belongs to the ten largest clones. Sequenced input: PBMCs. These TCRs come from a human donor in good health (CMV status not recorded). Some clones in this sample may be carry-over from other donors' samples.

This clonotype was recorded at least ten times. The V call is TRBV12-3 or TRBV12-4, the J call TRBJ1-1; D might be TRBD1 (6 bases). The CDR3 is 14 residues long. The ends were cut back, 6 bases at V and 8 bases at J, with 19 bases in the middle. The CDR3 coding sequence is TGTGCCAGCAGCTACGGACAGCAGGGTCGGGAAGCTTTCTTT. This encodes CASSYGQQGREAFF.

Details on this clonotype: This sequence may be a read error, since a much larger clone differs from it by one base. The chain is built from TRBV19 and TRBJ2-2; perhaps TRBD1 as D (5 bases). This CDR3 spans 13 amino acids. Per germline, CDR1 LNHDA and CDR2 SQIVND (reference sequence). CDR3 residues: CVSNTGNTGELFF. Written as DNA, the CDR3 is TGTGTCAGTAATACAGGAAACACCGGGGAGCTGTTTTTT.

This clonotype was found many times. The CDR3 nucleotides are TGTGCCAGCAGCCCCTACTCGAGTAGCGGGAGCTCCGGGGAGCTGTTTTTT. It is translated as CASSPYSSSGSSGELFF. This chain uses TRBV9 with TRBJ2-2; 9 bases line up with TRBD2. V shed 4 bases, J shed 6 bases, and the junction held 13 bases outside the gene matches. Germline V gene lookup returns CDR1 SGDLS and CDR2 YYNGEE. CDR3 size: 17 residues.

In its sample, this clonotype was seen a few times. The chain uses TRBV2 and TRBJ2-5; D could derive from TRBD1 or TRBD2 (5 bases each). The germline gives CDR1 SNHLY, CDR2 FYNNEI. The V end lost 4 bases, the J end lost 1 base, and 7 bases lay between the germline ends. The CDR3 runs 13 residues. The CDR3 bases are TGTGCCAGCAGTGGGGGGACCCAAGAGACCCAGTACTTC. Translating it yields CASSGGTQETQYF.

The V gene is TRBV29-1, the J gene TRBJ2-5, with a tentative D call TRBD2 (6 bases). Trimming removed 7 bases from V and 2 bases from J, with 14 bases in between. The germline gives CDR1 SQVTM, CDR2 ANQGSEA. The CDR3 is 13 amino acids. The CDR3 bases are TGCAGCGATTTCGGGGGACTTCAAGAGACCCAGTACTTC. The encoded protein is CSDFGGLQETQYF.

This clonotype showed up many times. The chain joins TRBV12-3 or TRBV12-4 to TRBJ2-7, with no clear D. Trimming stripped 6 bases from V and 2 bases from J, with 8 bases between. This CDR3 comprises 12 residues. CDR3 protein: CASRTLTYEQYF. The DNA of the CDR3 is TGTGCCAGCAGAACGCTTACCTACGAGCAGTACTTC.

This clonotype was seen ten or more times. The genes are TRBV11-2 and TRBJ2-7; the D is unclear. This CDR3 spans 15 amino acids. V lost 4 bases and J 2 bases, leaving 15 bases between the germline ends. Per germline, CDR1 SGHAT and CDR2 FQNNGV. The CDR3 loop is CASSSPVPSPYEQYF. Here the CDR3 DNA reads TGTGCCAGCAGCTCCCCCGTCCCATCCCCCTACGAGCAGTACTTC. The full variable domain, completed using reference TRBV11-2 and TRBJ2-7, is EAGVAQSPRYKIIEKRQSVAFWCNPISGHATLYWYQQILGQGPKLLIQFQNNGVVDDSQLPKDRFSAERLKGVDSTLKIQPAKLEDSAVYLCASSSPVPSPYEQYFGPGTRLTVT.

Many counts were recorded for this clonotype. The chain combines TRBV4-1 with TRBJ1-4; D possibly corresponds to TRBD1 (6 bases). Germline V gives CDR1 MGHRA, CDR2 YSYEKL. Trimming pared 2 bases from V and 4 bases from J, leaving 14 bases between. The CDR3 consists of 16 residues. CDR3 DNA: TGCGCCAGCAGCCAAAAACCCAGGGGTTTTAATGAAAAACTGTTTTTT. Protein product: CASSQKPRGFNEKLFF.

In its sample, this clonotype was seen many times. This sequence joins TRBV28 and TRBJ2-7; 11 bases map to TRBD1. Losses at the gene ends were 2 bases for V and 3 bases for J; bases not matched to a gene: 9. The CDR3 consists of 17 residues. The germline CDR1 and CDR2 sequences are MDHEN and SYDVKM. CDR3 nucleotide sequence: TGTGCCAGCAGTTTAAAAGGCCGGGGACAGGGGGGCTACGAGCAGTACTTC. This sequence encodes CASSLKGRGQGGYEQYF.

The table lists this clonotype with many counts. The chain carries TRBV6-5 and TRBJ2-7, with a tentative D call TRBD1 (5 bases). The germline gives CDR1 MNHEY, CDR2 SVGAGI. CDR3 length: 16 residues. Trimming took 4 bases from V and 1 from J, leaving 17 bases between them. The CDR3 protein is CASSSRTLYGSYEQYF. CDR3 bases: TGTGCCAGCAGTTCCCGGACACTCTACGGGTCCTACGAGCAGTACTTC.

This clonotype appeared many times. The chain employs TRBV20-1 and TRBJ2-3; the D is unclear. Looked up from germline, CDR1 is DFQATT and CDR2 is SNEGSKA (reference sequence). CDR3 length: 11 residues. V gave up 6 bases and J gave up 7 bases, with 11 bases separating them. The CDR3 sequence is CSAPGSHTQYF. The CDR3 DNA sequence: TGCAGTGCCCCCGGGTCCCATACGCAGTATTTT.

This clonotype appeared many times. The rearrangement uses TRBV7-9 and TRBJ2-3, with D maybe TRBD1 (5 bases). The CDR3 is 19 residues long. Germline V gives CDR1 SEHNR, CDR2 FQNEAQ (reference sequence). V was shortened by 4 bases and J by 2 bases, with 25 bases between the two germline ends. The CDR3 DNA follows: TGTGCCAGCAGCTGGCGGCGCAGGGATTTTTCGACTTCCACAGATACGCAGTATTTT. Its translation: CASSWRRRDFSTSTDTQYF. The full variable domain, completed using reference TRBV7-9 and TRBJ2-3, is DTGVSQNPRHKITKRGQNVTFRCDPISEHNRLYWYRQTLGQGPEFLTYFQNEAQLEKSRLLSDRFSAERPKGSFSTLEIQRTEQGDSAMYLCASSWRRRDFSTSTDTQYFGPGTRLTVL.

The V call is TRBV6-2 or TRBV6-3, the J call TRBJ1-6, with 7 bases matching TRBD1. Germline assignment: CDR1 MNHEY and CDR2 SVGEGT. Trimming at V came to 6 bases and at J to 0 bases, leaving 5 bases not matched to a gene. The CDR3 is made up of 16 amino acids. The CDR3 nucleotides read TGTGCCAGCAGCTCGGGACAGATCTCCTATAATTCACCCCTCCACTTT. It translates to CASSSGQISYNSPLHF.

This clonotype has at least ten counts. The gene calls are TRBV2 and TRBJ2-5, with 7 bases lining up with TRBD2. The germline V gene encodes CDR1 SNHLY and CDR2 FYNNEI. V was clipped by 2 bases and J by 4 bases; unmatched bases: 7. The CDR3 sequence is 15 residues long. DNA for the CDR3: TGTGCCAGCAGTGAATTGGCGGGAGAGGGAGAGACCCAGTACTTC. Translation gives CASSELAGEGETQYF.

This clonotype has just a few counts. The rearrangement joins TRBV28 to TRBJ2-3, with 12 bases fitting TRBD2. V was clipped by 7 bases and J by 1 base; unmatched bases: 12. Germline assignment: CDR1 MDHEN and CDR2 SYDVKM. The CDR3 has 18 amino acids. As DNA, the CDR3 is TGTGCCAGCACCTCATTAAGACTAGCGGGAGTACGCACAGATACGCAGTATTTT. Translation: CASTSLRLAGVRTDTQYF.

V and J are TRBV13 and TRBJ1-1; weak D call: TRBD1 (5 bases). Germline V gives CDR1 PRHDT, CDR2 FYEKMQ (reference sequence). V was shortened by 2 bases and J by 5 bases, with 12 bases between the two germline ends. The CDR3 sequence is 14 residues long. The DNA of the CDR3 is TGTGCCAGCAGCTTAAGGGAGGGACTGACTGAAGCTTTCTTT. Amino acids: CASSLREGLTEAFF. The complete variable domain, with remaining parts taken from reference TRBV13 and TRBJ1-1, reads AAGVIQSPRHLIKEKRETATLKCYPIPRHDTVYWYQQGPGQDPQFLISFYEKMQSDKGSIPDRFSAQQFSDYHSELNMSSLELGDSALYFCASSLREGLTEAFFGQGTRLTVV.

This clonotype was observed many times. The V and J genes are TRBV12-3 or TRBV12-4 and TRBJ2-7; the D call may be TRBD1 or TRBD2 (5 bases each). V was trimmed by 6 bases and J by 4 bases, leaving 16 bases between them. CDR3 length: 14 amino acids. For the CDR3, the DNA is TGTGCCAGCAGCTCAACTTACGGGGCATACGAGCAGTACTTC. This sequence encodes CASSSTYGAYEQYF.

This sequence joins TRBV29-1 and TRBJ1-2, with 12 bases lining up with TRBD1. The ends lost 7 bases at V and 5 bases at J; junction bases unmatched: 11. Germline V lookup: CDR1 SQVTM, CDR2 ANQGSEA. The CDR3 sequence is 15 residues long. CDR3 sequence: CSDLGDRGRLYGYTF. The CDR3 DNA sequence: TGCAGCGACCTAGGGGACAGGGGGCGGTTGTATGGCTACACCTTC.

This clonotype has at least ten counts. The junction departs from the called germline gene at one end, perhaps through a read error. The gene calls are TRBV5-1 and TRBJ1-2; D gene ambiguous. Germline CDR1 reads SGHRS; CDR2 reads YFSETQ. The CDR3 spans 11 residues. The CDR3 DNA reads TGTGCCAGCAGCTTAGCCGGTGGCTACACCTTC. This sequence encodes CASSLAGGYTF.

At least ten counts were recorded for this clonotype. The rearrangement uses TRBV6-1 and TRBJ2-7; 10 nucleotides match TRBD1. J lost 5 bases, V lost 4 bases, and 11 bases had no gene match. The CDR3 length is 16 residues. Germline-derived CDR1 and CDR2 are MNHNS and SASEGT. The CDR3 loop is CASSAPEGQGFHEQYF. CDR3 nucleotide sequence: TGTGCCAGCAGTGCCCCCGAGGGACAGGGGTTCCACGAGCAGTACTTC.